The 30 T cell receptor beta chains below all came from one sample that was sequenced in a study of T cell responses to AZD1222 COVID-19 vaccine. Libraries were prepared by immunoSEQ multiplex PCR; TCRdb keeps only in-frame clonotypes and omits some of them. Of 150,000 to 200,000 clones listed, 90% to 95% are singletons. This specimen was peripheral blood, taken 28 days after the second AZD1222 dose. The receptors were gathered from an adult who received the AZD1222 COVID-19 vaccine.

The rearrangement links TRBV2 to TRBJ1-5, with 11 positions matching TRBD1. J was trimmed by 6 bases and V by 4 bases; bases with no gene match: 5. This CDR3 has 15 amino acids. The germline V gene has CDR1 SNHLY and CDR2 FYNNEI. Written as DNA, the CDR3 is TGTGCCAGCAGTGGGACAGGGGGCGAAGGTCAGCCCCAGCATTTT. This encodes CASSGTGGEGQPQHF.

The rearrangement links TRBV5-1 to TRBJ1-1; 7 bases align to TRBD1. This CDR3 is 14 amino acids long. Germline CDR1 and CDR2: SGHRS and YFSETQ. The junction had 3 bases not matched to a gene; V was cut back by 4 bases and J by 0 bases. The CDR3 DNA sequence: TGCGCCAGCAGCGCCGGGACAGTGAACACTGAAGCTTTCTTT. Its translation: CASSAGTVNTEAFF. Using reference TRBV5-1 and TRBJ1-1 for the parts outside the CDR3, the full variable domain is KAGVTQTPRYLIKTRGQQVTLSCSPISGHRSVSWYQQTPGQGLQFLFEYFSETQRNKGNFPGRFSGRQFSNSRSEMNVSTLELGDSALYLCASSAGTVNTEAFFGQGTRLTVV.

DNA for the CDR3: TGTGCCAGCAGTCCGGGACCCTGGCTCCCATTAAGGCACCTAACCTACGAGCAGTACTTC. It translates to CASSPGPWLPLRHLTYEQYF. The V gene is TRBV6-4, the J gene TRBJ2-7; D is tentatively TRBD1 or TRBD2 (5 bases each). The CDR3 has 20 residues. Germline V lookup: CDR1 MRHNA, CDR2 SNTAGT. V dropped 5 bases and J dropped 2 bases, with 31 bases sitting between them.

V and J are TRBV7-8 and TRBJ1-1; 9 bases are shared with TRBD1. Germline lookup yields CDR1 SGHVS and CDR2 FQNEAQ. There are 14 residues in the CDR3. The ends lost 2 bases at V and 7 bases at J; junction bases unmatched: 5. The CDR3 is CASSLWGQGSEAFF. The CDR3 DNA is TGTGCCAGCAGCTTATGGGGACAGGGCAGTGAAGCTTTCTTT.

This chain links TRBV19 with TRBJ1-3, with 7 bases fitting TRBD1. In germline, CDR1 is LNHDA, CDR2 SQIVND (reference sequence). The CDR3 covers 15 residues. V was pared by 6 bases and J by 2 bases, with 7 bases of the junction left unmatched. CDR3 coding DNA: TGTGCCAGTAGCGGGACAGCGCCGCCTGGAAACACCATATATTTT. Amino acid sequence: CASSGTAPPGNTIYF.

The CDR3, as DNA: TGCGCCAGCAGCCTGGCCCTAGCGGGAGCGGGAGATACGCAGTATTTT. This gives the protein CASSLALAGAGDTQYF. The V gene is TRBV5-1, the J gene TRBJ2-3, with 10 bases matching TRBD2. The CDR3 length is 16 residues. From germline, CDR1 is SGHRS and CDR2 YFSETQ. V trimming: 4 bases; J trimming: 5 bases; junction bases outside the gene matches: 10.

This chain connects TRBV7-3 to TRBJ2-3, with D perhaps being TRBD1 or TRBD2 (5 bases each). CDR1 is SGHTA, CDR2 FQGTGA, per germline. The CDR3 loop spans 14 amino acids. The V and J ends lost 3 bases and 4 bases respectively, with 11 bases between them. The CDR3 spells CASSFDRGADTQYF. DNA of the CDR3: TGTGCCAGCAGCTTTGATAGGGGAGCAGATACGCAGTATTTT.

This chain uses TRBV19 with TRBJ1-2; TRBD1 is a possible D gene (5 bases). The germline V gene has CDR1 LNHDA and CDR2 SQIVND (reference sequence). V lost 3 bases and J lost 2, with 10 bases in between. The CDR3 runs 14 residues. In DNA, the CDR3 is TGTGCCAGTAGTATCCAGGGAGTGAACTATGGCTACACCTTC. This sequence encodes CASSIQGVNYGYTF.

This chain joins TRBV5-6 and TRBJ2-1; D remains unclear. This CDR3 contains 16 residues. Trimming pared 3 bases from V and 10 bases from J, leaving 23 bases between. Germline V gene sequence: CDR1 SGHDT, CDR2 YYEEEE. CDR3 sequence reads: CASSYQTEVSPTEQFF. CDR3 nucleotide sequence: TGTGCCAGCAGCTATCAGACGGAAGTTAGCCCCACGGAGCAGTTCTTC. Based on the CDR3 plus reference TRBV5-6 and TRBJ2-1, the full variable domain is DAGVTQSPTHLIKTRGQQVTLRCSPKSGHDTVSWYQQALGQGPQFIFQYYEEEERQRGNFPDRFSGHQFPNYSSELNVNALLLGDSALYLCASSYQTEVSPTEQFFGPGTRLTVL.

The CDR3 loop is CASSQDPSGGETQYF. CDR3 nucleotides: TGCGCCAGCAGCCAAGATCCCAGCGGGGGAGAGACCCAGTACTTC. V is TRBV4-3 and J is TRBJ2-5, with 8 bases aligning to TRBD2. Germline V lookup: CDR1 LGHNA, CDR2 YSLEER. The CDR3 is 15 residues long. J gave up 4 bases and V 0 bases, and 4 bases lay outside the gene matches.

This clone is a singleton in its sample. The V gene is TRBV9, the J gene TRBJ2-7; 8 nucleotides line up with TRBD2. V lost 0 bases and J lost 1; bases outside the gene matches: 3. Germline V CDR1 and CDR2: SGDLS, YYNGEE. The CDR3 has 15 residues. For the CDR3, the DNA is TGTGCCAGCAGCGTAGACAGCGGGGGATCCTACGAGCAGTACTTC. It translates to CASSVDSGGSYEQYF.

CDR3 nucleotide sequence: TGTGCCAGCAGAGGGACAGGGTTCGGCTACACCTTC. Protein product: CASRGTGFGYTF. This rearrangement joins TRBV12-3 or TRBV12-4 to TRBJ1-2, with TRBD1 matching 9 bases. The CDR3 has 12 residues. Germline trimming cut 6 bases from V and 8 bases from J; bases unmatched to any gene: 4.

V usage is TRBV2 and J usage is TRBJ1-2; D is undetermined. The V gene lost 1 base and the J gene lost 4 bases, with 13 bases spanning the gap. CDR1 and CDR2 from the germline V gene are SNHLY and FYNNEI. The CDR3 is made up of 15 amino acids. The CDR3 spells CASSEDPTRSYGYTF. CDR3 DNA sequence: TGTGCCAGCAGTGAAGACCCGACACGAAGCTATGGCTACACCTTC.

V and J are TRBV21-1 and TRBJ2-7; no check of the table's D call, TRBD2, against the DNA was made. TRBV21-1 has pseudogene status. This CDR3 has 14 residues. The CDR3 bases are TGTGCCAGCAGCAAAGTAGCGGTATCCTACGAGCAGTACTTC. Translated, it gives CASSKVAVSYEQYF.

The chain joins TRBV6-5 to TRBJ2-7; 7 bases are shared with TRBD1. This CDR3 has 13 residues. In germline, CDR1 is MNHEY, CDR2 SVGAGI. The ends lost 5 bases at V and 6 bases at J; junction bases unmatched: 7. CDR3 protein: CASSKSTGTEQYF. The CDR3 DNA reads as TGTGCCAGCAGTAAATCGACAGGGACCGAGCAGTACTTC.

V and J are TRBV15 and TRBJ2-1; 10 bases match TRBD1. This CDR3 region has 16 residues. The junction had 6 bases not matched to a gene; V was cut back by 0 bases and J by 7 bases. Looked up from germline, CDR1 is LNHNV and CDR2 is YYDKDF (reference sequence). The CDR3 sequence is CATSREGTGVRNEQFF. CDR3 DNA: TGTGCCACCAGCAGAGAGGGGACAGGGGTAAGGAATGAGCAGTTCTTC.

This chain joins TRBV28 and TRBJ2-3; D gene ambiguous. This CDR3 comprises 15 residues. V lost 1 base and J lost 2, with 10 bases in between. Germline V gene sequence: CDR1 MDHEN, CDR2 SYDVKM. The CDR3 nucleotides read TGTGCCAGCAGTTTATCAGGAGACTTCACAGATACGCAGTATTTT. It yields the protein CASSLSGDFTDTQYF.

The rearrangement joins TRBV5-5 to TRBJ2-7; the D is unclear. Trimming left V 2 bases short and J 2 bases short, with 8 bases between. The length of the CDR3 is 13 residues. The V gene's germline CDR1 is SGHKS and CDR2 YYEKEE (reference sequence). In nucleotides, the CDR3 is TGTGCCAGCAGCTTCGGGTCCACCTACGAGCAGTACTTC. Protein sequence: CASSFGSTYEQYF.

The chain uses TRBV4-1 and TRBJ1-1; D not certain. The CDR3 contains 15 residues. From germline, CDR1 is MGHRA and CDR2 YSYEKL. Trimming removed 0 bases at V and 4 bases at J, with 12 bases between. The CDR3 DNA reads TGCGCCAGCAGCCAAGATATGTTCCCGGCCACTGAAGCTTTCTTT. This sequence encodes CASSQDMFPATEAFF.

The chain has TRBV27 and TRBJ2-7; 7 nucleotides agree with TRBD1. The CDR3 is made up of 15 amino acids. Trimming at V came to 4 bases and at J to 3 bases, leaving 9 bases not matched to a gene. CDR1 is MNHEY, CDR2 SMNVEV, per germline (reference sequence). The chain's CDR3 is CASSSSTGTLYEQYF. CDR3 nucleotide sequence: TGTGCCAGCAGTTCCTCGACAGGGACCCTCTACGAGCAGTACTTC.

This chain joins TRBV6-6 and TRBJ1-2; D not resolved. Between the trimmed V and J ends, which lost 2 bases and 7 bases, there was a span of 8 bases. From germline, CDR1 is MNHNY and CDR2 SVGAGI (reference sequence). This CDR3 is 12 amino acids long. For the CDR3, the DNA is TGTGCCAGCAGTTACATCGGGTCTGGCTACACCTTC. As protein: CASSYIGSGYTF.

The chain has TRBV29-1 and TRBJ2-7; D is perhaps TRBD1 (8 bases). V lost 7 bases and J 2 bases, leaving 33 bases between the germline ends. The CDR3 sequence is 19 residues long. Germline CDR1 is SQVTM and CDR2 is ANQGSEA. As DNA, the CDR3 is TGCAGCGCCCTGAATACCGTGACAGGGGACTACGGTCGAGCCTACGAGCAGTACTTC. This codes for CSALNTVTGDYGRAYEQYF.

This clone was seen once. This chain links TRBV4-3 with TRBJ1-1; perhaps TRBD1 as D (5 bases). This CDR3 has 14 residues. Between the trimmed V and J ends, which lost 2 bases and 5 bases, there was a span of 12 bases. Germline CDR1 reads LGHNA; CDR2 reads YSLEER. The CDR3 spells CASSQSGLETEAFF. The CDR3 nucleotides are TGCGCCAGCAGCCAATCAGGGTTGGAAACTGAAGCTTTCTTT.

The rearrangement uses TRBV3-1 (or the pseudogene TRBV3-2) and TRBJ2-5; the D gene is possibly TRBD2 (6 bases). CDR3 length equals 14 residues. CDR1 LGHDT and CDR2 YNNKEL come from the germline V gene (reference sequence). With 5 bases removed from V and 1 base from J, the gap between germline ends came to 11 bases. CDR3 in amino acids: CASSSRGLQETQYF. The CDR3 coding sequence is TGTGCCAGCAGCTCGAGGGGACTCCAAGAGACCCAGTACTTC.

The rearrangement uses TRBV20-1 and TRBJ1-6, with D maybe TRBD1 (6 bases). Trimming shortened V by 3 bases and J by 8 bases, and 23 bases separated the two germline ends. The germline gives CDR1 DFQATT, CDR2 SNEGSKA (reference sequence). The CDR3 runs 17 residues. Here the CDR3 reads CSASLNRDVVGDSPLHF. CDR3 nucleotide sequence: TGCAGTGCTAGTTTGAACAGGGACGTAGTTGGGGATTCACCCCTCCACTTT.

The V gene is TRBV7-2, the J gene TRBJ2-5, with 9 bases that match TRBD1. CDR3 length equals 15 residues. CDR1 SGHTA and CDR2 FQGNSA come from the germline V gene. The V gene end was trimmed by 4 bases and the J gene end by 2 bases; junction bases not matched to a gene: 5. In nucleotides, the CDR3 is TGTGCCAGCAGCTCCTGGACAGGGGCTCAAGAGACCCAGTACTTC. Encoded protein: CASSSWTGAQETQYF.

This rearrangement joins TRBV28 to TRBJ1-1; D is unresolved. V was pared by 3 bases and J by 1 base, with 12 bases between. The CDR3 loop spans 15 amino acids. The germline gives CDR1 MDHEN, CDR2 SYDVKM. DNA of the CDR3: TGTGCCAGCAGTTTCCCTGGACGAGGGAACACTGAAGCTTTCTTT. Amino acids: CASSFPGRGNTEAFF. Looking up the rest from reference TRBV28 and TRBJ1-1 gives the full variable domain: DVKVTQSSRYLVKRTGEKVFLECVQDMDHENMFWYRQDPGLGLRLIYFSYDVKMKEKGDIPEGYSVSREKKERFSLILESASTNQTSMYLCASSFPGRGNTEAFFGQGTRLTVV.

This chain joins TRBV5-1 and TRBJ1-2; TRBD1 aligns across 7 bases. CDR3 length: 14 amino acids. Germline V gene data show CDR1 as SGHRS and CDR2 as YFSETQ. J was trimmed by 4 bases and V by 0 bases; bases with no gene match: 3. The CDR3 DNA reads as TGCGCCAGCAGCTTGGACAGGGGTCTCTATGGCTACACCTTC. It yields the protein CASSLDRGLYGYTF.

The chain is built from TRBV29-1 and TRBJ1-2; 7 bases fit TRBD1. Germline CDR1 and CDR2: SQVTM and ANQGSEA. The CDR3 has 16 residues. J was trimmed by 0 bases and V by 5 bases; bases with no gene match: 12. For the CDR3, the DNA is TGCAGCGTTCCTGGGGCAGGGGGAAGATCTAACTATGGCTACACCTTC. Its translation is CSVPGAGGRSNYGYTF.

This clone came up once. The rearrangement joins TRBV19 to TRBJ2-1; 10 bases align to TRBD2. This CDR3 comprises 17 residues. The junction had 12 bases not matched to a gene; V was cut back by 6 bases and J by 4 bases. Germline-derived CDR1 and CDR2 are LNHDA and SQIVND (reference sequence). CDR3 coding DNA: TGTGCCAGTAGGGCTAGCGGGGGCCATGGATGGTACAATGAGCAGTTCTTC. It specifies CASRASGGHGWYNEQFF.